The next 30 T cell receptor beta chains were all read from a single sample in a study (dated by TCRdb to 2015 to 2017). Library prep was done by 5' RACE. The sequencing machine was an Illumina MiSeq. TCRdb itself trimmed the public reads at Q25 with fastp, ran MiXCR and retained productive beta chains. Rows matching on CDR3 protein sequence are summarized as one entry with the most common DNA and genes. For this sample there are about 54,000 distinct CDR3 sequences; roughly 15% appear just once. Jointly, the top ten make up under 3% of the sample. Source material: naive CD4+ T cells sorted from blood. This specimen's cell subset or site label, per the study, means: naive CD4+ T cells, CD4+CD45RA+CD25-. All receptors come from a female donor with breast cancer.

The chain combines TRBV20-1 with TRBJ1-1; the D is unclear. This CDR3 region has 12 residues. V shed 3 bases and J shed 8 bases, with 13 bases lying between them. CDR1 is DFQATT and CDR2 is SNEGSKA in the germline V gene (reference sequence). The CDR3 nucleotides read TGCAGTGCTAGGGACTTTTTTTCGGAAGCTTTCTTT. The encoded protein is CSARDFFSEAFF.

This clonotype appeared a few times. The chain recombines TRBV12-3 or TRBV12-4 with TRBJ1-1; D perhaps matches TRBD1 (5 bases). Between the trimmed V and J ends, which lost 6 bases and 3 bases, there was a span of 11 bases. This CDR3 comprises 13 residues. The chain's CDR3 is CASRTDRHTEAFF. The DNA of the CDR3 is TGTGCCAGCAGAACTGACAGACACACTGAAGCTTTCTTT.

The chain joins TRBV5-1 to TRBJ2-3; 7 bases agree with TRBD2. CDR3 size: 15 residues. V dropped 1 base and J dropped 2; count of bases not matched to a gene: 4. Per the germline V gene, CDR1 is SGHRS and CDR2 is YFSETQ. CDR3 region: CASSLKRDYTDTQYF. In DNA form, the CDR3 reads TGCGCCAGCAGCTTGAAACGGGACTACACAGATACGCAGTATTTT.

This clonotype was observed a few times. The rearrangement links TRBV5-1 to TRBJ2-5; D is uncertain. Germline V gene data show CDR1 as SGHRS and CDR2 as YFSETQ. The germline V and J ends were trimmed by 3 bases and 1 base, with 13 bases remaining between them. CDR3 size: 15 residues. For the CDR3, the DNA is TGCGCCAGCAGCTCGTCCGAAGGACCCCAAGAGACCCAGTACTTC. Translated, it gives CASSSSEGPQETQYF.

This clonotype was picked up a small number of times. V gene TRBV6-5 combines with J gene TRBJ1-1; D is possibly TRBD1 (6 bases). V was pared by 7 bases and J by 7 bases, with 19 bases between. The CDR3 covers 14 residues. The germline gives CDR1 MNHEY, CDR2 SVGAGI. The CDR3 reads CASIDPDRKGEAFF. DNA of the CDR3: TGTGCCAGCATAGATCCGGACAGAAAAGGTGAAGCTTTCTTT.

Turning to this clonotype: This may arise from a read error, as a much more abundant clone is one base away. This chain links TRBV12-3 or TRBV12-4 with TRBJ1-2; D is uncertain. The CDR3 has 17 residues. The CDR3 loop reads CASSSPGVRVGSYGCTF. CDR3 DNA: TGTGCCAGCAGCAGTCCGGGCGTCCGGGTGGGGAGCTATGGCTGCACCTTC.

The rearrangement links TRBV9 to TRBJ2-7, with D perhaps matching TRBD1 (6 bases). This CDR3 has 16 amino acids. Trimming took 0 bases from V and 2 from J, leaving 15 bases between them. Germline CDR1 reads SGDLS; CDR2 reads YYNGEE. CDR3 region: CASSVGFGQSAYEQYF. The DNA for the CDR3 is TGTGCCAGCAGCGTAGGATTTGGACAGAGCGCCTACGAGCAGTACTTC.

This chain links TRBV5-1 with TRBJ1-2; 11 bases map to TRBD1. CDR1 is SGHRS and CDR2 is YFSETQ in the germline V gene. The length of the CDR3 is 14 residues. The ends lost 4 bases at V and 8 bases at J; junction bases unmatched: 7. The CDR3 nucleotides read TGCGCCAGCAGCGTCCGGGACAGGGGGGTCGGCTACACCTTC. Translating it yields CASSVRDRGVGYTF.

This clonotype was detected ten times or more. This sequence joins TRBV27 and TRBJ1-4; a weak D match, TRBD1 (5 bases). The CDR3 has 14 residues. V dropped 4 bases and J dropped 6 bases, with 12 bases sitting between them. CDR1 and CDR2 (germline): MNHEY, SMNVEV (reference sequence). The CDR3 bases are TGTGCCAGCAGTTCGGGACTCCTTGATGAAAAACTGTTTTTT. Translation: CASSSGLLDEKLFF.

This clonotype was seen at least ten times. This chain links TRBV5-1 with TRBJ2-1; a weak D match, TRBD2 (6 bases). This CDR3 contains 15 residues. The V end was cut by 6 bases, the J end by 8 bases, with 21 bases between. Germline V CDR1 and CDR2: SGHRS, YFSETQ. This chain's CDR3 is CASTLANRQFDEQFF. The CDR3 region has the DNA TGCGCCAGCACGCTAGCGAACCGTCAGTTCGATGAGCAGTTCTTC.

The V and J genes are TRBV5-5 and TRBJ2-1; D is uncertain. The germline gives CDR1 SGHKS, CDR2 YYEKEE (reference sequence). Trimming pared 0 bases from V and 8 bases from J, leaving 6 bases between. The CDR3 contains 12 residues. CDR3 protein: CASSLVGHEQFF. CDR3 bases: TGTGCCAGCAGCTTGGTAGGCCATGAGCAGTTCTTC.

This chain connects TRBV7-8 to TRBJ1-2; 10 bases align to TRBD1. V lost 5 bases, J lost 6 bases, and 12 bases stayed unmatched. CDR3 size: 16 residues. Germline V gene lookup returns CDR1 SGHVS and CDR2 FQNEAQ. The CDR3 DNA is TGTGCCAGCAGCCCAGCCGTGGGACAGGGGTTCGATGGCTACACCTTC. Amino acids: CASSPAVGQGFDGYTF.

This clonotype was detected ten times or more. The chain uses TRBV12-3 or TRBV12-4 and TRBJ2-3; tentatively, D is TRBD2 (6 bases). Trimming pared 6 bases from V and 6 bases from J, leaving 19 bases between. The CDR3 runs to 15 residues. CDR3 in DNA: TGTGCCAGCAGCTCCCAGGGAGGTTCCTCCGATACGCAGTATTTT. It encodes CASSSQGGSSDTQYF.

The V gene is TRBV5-1, the J gene TRBJ2-7; possible D gene TRBD2, 6 bases. Looked up from germline, CDR1 is SGHRS and CDR2 is YFSETQ. The ends were cut back, 4 bases at V and 7 bases at J, with 15 bases in the middle. The CDR3 spans 13 residues. The CDR3, as DNA: TGCGCCAGCAGCGCAGGAGGGGCGAAAGAGCAGTACTTC. This encodes CASSAGGAKEQYF.

This clonotype has just a few counts. The rearrangement uses TRBV5-1 and TRBJ2-1, with D tentatively TRBD2 (6 bases). Trimming took 0 bases from V and 5 from J, leaving 9 bases between them. The CDR3 sequence is 14 residues long. Germline assignment: CDR1 SGHRS and CDR2 YFSETQ. The CDR3 region is CASSLGDLDNEQFF. The CDR3 coding sequence is TGCGCCAGCAGCTTGGGGGACTTAGACAATGAGCAGTTCTTC.

The genes are TRBV5-1 and TRBJ2-1, with a tentative D call TRBD2 (5 bases). CDR3 length equals 13 residues. V was shortened by 1 base and J by 8 bases, with 10 bases between the two germline ends. The germline gives CDR1 SGHRS, CDR2 YFSETQ. As DNA, the CDR3 is TGCGCCAGCAGCTTGTACGGGAAGGATGAGCAGTTCTTC. This encodes CASSLYGKDEQFF. Full variable domain (missing parts from reference TRBV5-1 and TRBJ2-1): KAGVTQTPRYLIKTRGQQVTLSCSPISGHRSVSWYQQTPGQGLQFLFEYFSETQRNKGNFPGRFSGRQFSNSRSEMNVSTLELGDSALYLCASSLYGKDEQFFGPGTRLTVL.

The rearrangement joins TRBV18 to TRBJ1-1, with D hard to call. Germline CDR1 KGHSH, CDR2 LQKENI. CDR3 size: 15 residues. V was trimmed by 3 bases and J by 4 bases, leaving 15 bases between them. The CDR3 spells CASSPDRVEGTEAFF. CDR3 in DNA: TGTGCCAGCTCACCGGATAGGGTAGAGGGCACTGAAGCTTTCTTT.

The CDR3 DNA sequence: TGTGCCAGCAGTCGAGACCGGGACTCGTCGACCCAGTACTTC. As protein: CASSRDRDSSTQYF. This chain joins TRBV3-1 and TRBJ2-5, with D tentatively TRBD2 (6 bases). CDR3 length equals 14 residues. CDR1 LGHDT and CDR2 YNNKEL come from the germline V gene (reference sequence). Trimming stripped 6 bases from V and 7 bases from J, with 18 bases between.

This clonotype was seen ten or more times. The V gene is TRBV7-3, the J gene TRBJ2-1; no clear D. V lost 5 bases and J lost 4, with 9 bases in between. The CDR3 sequence is 13 residues long. CDR1 and CDR2 from the germline V gene are SGHTA and FQGTGA. The chain's CDR3 is CASSPNIYNEQFF. CDR3 in DNA: TGTGCCAGCAGCCCCAACATTTACAATGAGCAGTTCTTC.

As regards this clonotype: A much bigger clone sits one base away, suggesting this may be a read error. The chain links TRBV20-1 to TRBJ2-4, with D possibly matching TRBD2 (6 bases). The germline CDR1 and CDR2 sequences are DFQATT and SNEGSKA (reference sequence). The CDR3 extends over 14 amino acids. The CDR3 nucleotides read TGCAGTGCTAGTATCTTGGCTAGCGAAAACATGCAGTACTTC. Amino acids: CSASILASENMQYF.

The chain has TRBV11-2 and TRBJ2-1; 9 bases agree with TRBD1. Germline loops: CDR1 SGHAT, CDR2 FQNNGV. V trimming: 4 bases; J trimming: 0 bases; junction bases outside the gene matches: 7. The length of the CDR3 is 17 residues. The CDR3 loop reads CASSSNRGLSSYNEQFF. Written as DNA, the CDR3 is TGTGCCAGCAGCTCGAACAGGGGGCTCAGCTCCTACAATGAGCAGTTCTTC.

V usage is TRBV20-1 and J usage is TRBJ2-2; 12 nucleotides match TRBD2. With V trimmed by 3 bases and J by 6 bases, 14 bases remained unmatched. Germline V gene sequence: CDR1 DFQATT, CDR2 SNEGSKA (reference sequence). This CDR3 has 18 residues. The CDR3 nucleotides are TGCAGTGCTAGGAGTCTAGCGGGAGGGTACGAGGGGTCCGGGGAGCTGTTTTTT. Translating it yields CSARSLAGGYEGSGELFF.

This clonotype was detected ten times or more. The rearrangement links TRBV7-6 to TRBJ2-3; the match to TRBD2 covers 11 bases. CDR1 and CDR2 (germline): SGHVS, FNYEAQ. This CDR3 region has 16 residues. Trimming at V came to 5 bases and at J to 4 bases, leaving 8 bases not matched to a gene. The CDR3 sequence is CASSKRVAGGADTQYF. The CDR3 DNA sequence: TGTGCCAGCAGCAAACGGGTAGCGGGAGGGGCAGATACGCAGTATTTT.

This clonotype was seen ten or more times. The chain carries TRBV5-1 and TRBJ1-6; D is unclear. The V end was cut by 1 base, the J end by 9 bases, with 8 bases between. CDR3 size: 13 residues. The germline V gene has CDR1 SGHRS and CDR2 YFSETQ. The CDR3 coding sequence is TGCGCCAGCAGCTTGTCCGCGGCTTCACCCCTCCACTTT. Amino acid sequence: CASSLSAASPLHF.

The sample holds a few counts of this clonotype. The chain has TRBV12-3 or TRBV12-4 and TRBJ2-1, with D maybe TRBD2 (6 bases). This CDR3 spans 15 amino acids. V shed 3 bases and J shed 4 bases, with 13 bases lying between them. CDR3 DNA sequence: TGTGCCAGCAGTTTTAGTCGGCGGGATTACAATGAGCAGTTCTTC. Translating gives CASSFSRRDYNEQFF.

The rearrangement links TRBV5-1 to TRBJ1-2; the D is unclear. The CDR3 is 14 residues long. Trimming took 0 bases from V and 4 from J, leaving 10 bases between them. Per germline, CDR1 SGHRS and CDR2 YFSETQ. CDR3 in amino acids: CASSLGRISYGYTF. CDR3 coding DNA: TGCGCCAGCAGCTTGGGACGAATCAGCTATGGCTACACCTTC.

This clonotype appeared a few times. The V gene is TRBV5-4, the J gene TRBJ2-5; no clear D gene. CDR1 and CDR2 (germline): SGHNT, YYREEE (reference sequence). There are 14 residues in the CDR3. The ends were cut back, 0 bases at V and 0 bases at J, with 6 bases in the middle. This CDR3 is CASSLGQNQETQYF. DNA for the CDR3: TGTGCCAGCAGCTTGGGGCAGAACCAAGAGACCCAGTACTTC.

Only a few counts were recorded for this clonotype. This rearrangement joins TRBV28 to TRBJ1-2; TRBD1 might be the D (6 bases). Trimming cost V 5 bases and J 1 base, with 11 bases left between them. Per the germline V gene, CDR1 is MDHEN and CDR2 is SYDVKM. The CDR3 totals 14 residues. The CDR3 nucleotides read TGTGCCAGCAGTGGGCAGGGGCATAACTATGGCTACACCTTC. This translates into CASSGQGHNYGYTF.

This clonotype was detected only a few times. The chain joins TRBV5-5 to TRBJ2-7, with 9 positions matching TRBD1. V was clipped by 5 bases and J by 1 base; unmatched bases: 7. The CDR3 has 15 amino acids. Germline V lookup: CDR1 SGHKS, CDR2 YYEKEE (reference sequence). The CDR3 DNA sequence: TGTGCCAGCAGTCGCGGGACAGGGAGATCCTACGAGCAGTACTTC. This translates into CASSRGTGRSYEQYF.

The V and J genes are TRBV6-2 or TRBV6-3 and TRBJ2-7; D is perhaps TRBD2 (6 bases). The V end was cut by 5 bases, the J end by 0 bases, with 14 bases between. The CDR3 totals 15 residues. Germline V CDR1 and CDR2: MNHEY, SVGEGT. The CDR3 DNA sequence: TGTGCCAGCAGTAAGAATCGGGACTCCTCCTACGAGCAGTACTTC. It codes for CASSKNRDSSYEQYF.